This T cell receptor (beta chain) was sequenced during a study of T cell responses to AZD1222 COVID-19 vaccine. On this clone: Its antigen is not known.

V was shortened by 5 bases and J by 0 bases, with 13 bases between the two germline ends. This CDR3 is 15 amino acids long. Germline V gene lookup returns CDR1 MNHEY and CDR2 SMNVEV (reference sequence). Study outcomes and limitations: There were vaccine-associated CD4 TCRs across spike, dominant at 160-218 and 743-854.

Assay: immunoSEQ multiplex PCR; the TCRdb copy retains only in-frame clones and omits some. The repertoire holds tens of thousands of clones, less than 90% seen once, with approximately 23% in the top ten. The sequence was obtained from an adult who received the AZD1222 COVID-19 vaccine. V is TRBV27 and J is TRBJ2-5; the D gene is possibly TRBD1 (7 bases). The sample was peripheral blood, taken 28 days after the second AZD1222 dose. This CDR3 is CASSPDREDQETQYF. In nucleotides, the CDR3 is TGTGCCAGCAGTCCAGACAGGGAGGACCAAGAGACCCAGTACTTC.